Presented here are 9 T cell receptor beta chains from one specimen sequenced in a study of shared clonotypes between healthy human individuals. Here immunoSEQ multiplex PCR was the method, and the copy in TCRdb shows in-frame clones only, minus some. The top ten hold 0.39% of the sample, which has 2 million to 2.5 million clones, approximately 95% seen once. The sequencing sample was made of naive CD4+ T cells from PBMCs. Subset: CD45RA+ positively selected. The receptor source for this set is a man aged 18 to 30 in good health. Some clones in this sample may be carry-over from other donors' samples.

The rearrangement uses TRBV5-6 and TRBJ2-7, with 11 bases aligning to TRBD1. Trimming cost V 4 bases and J 9 bases; bases outside gene matches: 15. Germline CDR1 reads SGHDT; CDR2 reads YYEEEE. The CDR3 is 16 amino acids. The CDR3 DNA is TGTGCCAGCAGCCTGGAGCGTTGGACAGGGGGCAATAGGCAGTACTTC. It translates to CASSLERWTGGNRQYF. The full variable domain, with the rest looked up from reference TRBV5-6 and TRBJ2-7, is DAGVTQSPTHLIKTRGQQVTLRCSPKSGHDTVSWYQQALGQGPQFIFQYYEEEERQRGNFPDRFSGHQFPNYSSELNVNALLLGDSALYLCASSLERWTGGNRQYFGPGTRLTVT.

This chain connects TRBV28 to TRBJ2-7, with D possibly matching TRBD1 (6 bases). Deletions cut 6 bases from V and 3 bases from J, with 15 bases between. The CDR3 runs 14 residues. Germline V gene lookup returns CDR1 MDHEN and CDR2 SYDVKM. The CDR3 DNA reads TGTGCCAGCAGCCCACAGGGTCTAAACTACGAGCAGTACTTC. It encodes CASSPQGLNYEQYF.

V is TRBV7-2 and J is TRBJ2-1; possibly TRBD1 for D (5 bases). The V end lost 5 bases, the J end lost 8 bases, and 19 bases lay between the germline ends. The CDR3 contains 15 residues. The germline gives CDR1 SGHTA, CDR2 FQGNSA. The CDR3 sequence: CASSPQGEAVYEQFF. In DNA, the CDR3 is TGTGCCAGCAGCCCCCAGGGTGAGGCCGTCTATGAGCAGTTCTTC. The whole variable domain, remainder taken from reference TRBV7-2 and TRBJ2-1, is GAGVSQSPSNKVTEKGKDVELRCDPISGHTALYWYRQSLGQGLEFLIYFQGNSAPDKSGLPSDRFSAERTGGSVSTLTIQRTQQEDSAVYLCASSPQGEAVYEQFFGPGTRLTVL.

The rearrangement uses TRBV4-2 and TRBJ1-2; TRBD1 matches 12 bases. The CDR3 is 21 amino acids. The germline gives CDR1 LGHNA, CDR2 YNFKEQ. The ends lost 0 bases at V and 8 bases at J; junction bases unmatched: 22. The CDR3 coding sequence is TGTGCCAGCAGCCAAGATAGTGGTTTTGGGGGACAGGGGGCGAAGAGCTACGGCTACACCTTC. This gives the protein CASSQDSGFGGQGAKSYGYTF.

The gene calls are TRBV7-9 and TRBJ2-1, with 9 bases matching TRBD2. CDR3 length equals 15 residues. The germline V gene has CDR1 SEHNR and CDR2 FQNEAQ (reference sequence). The J segment lost 5 bases and the V segment lost 2 bases, leaving 4 bases of the junction unmatched. Here the CDR3 DNA reads TGTGCCAGCAGCTTAAGACTAGCGGAGAACAATGAGCAGTTCTTC. As protein: CASSLRLAENNEQFF.

This clone was seen only once. The V call is TRBV5-6, the J call TRBJ2-2, with D possibly being TRBD2 (6 bases). V shed 4 bases and J shed 1 base, with 11 bases lying between them. The CDR3 consists of 15 residues. The germline V gene encodes CDR1 SGHDT and CDR2 YYEEEE. CDR3 sequence (DNA): TGTGCCAGCAGCCATCTAGCGCAGAACACCGGGGAGCTGTTTTTT. Translating gives CASSHLAQNTGELFF.

The rearrangement uses TRBV5-4 and TRBJ1-2; the D gene is possibly TRBD1 (5 bases). This CDR3 is built from 15 residues. V lost 2 bases and J lost 8, with 19 bases in between. Per the germline V gene, CDR1 is SGHNT and CDR2 is YYREEE (reference sequence). The CDR3 protein is CASSFGPGLGYGYTF. The CDR3 DNA reads TGTGCCAGCAGCTTTGGGCCGGGACTCGGGTACGGCTACACCTTC.

The rearrangement uses TRBV6-4 and TRBJ2-7; either TRBD1 or TRBD2 may fit D (5 bases each). The CDR3 spans 14 residues. Germline V gene lookup returns CDR1 MRHNA and CDR2 SNTAGT. Trimming stripped 5 bases from V and 5 bases from J, with 16 bases between. The CDR3 DNA reads as TGTGCCAGCAGTCCCCACCCGGGACCCCACGAGCAGTACTTC. Its translation: CASSPHPGPHEQYF.

The rearrangement links TRBV14 to TRBJ2-7; 8 bases map to TRBD2. This CDR3 region has 18 residues. After removal of 4 bases from V and 5 bases from J, the junction contained 19 bases not matched to a gene. Looked up from germline, CDR1 is SGHDN and CDR2 is FVKESK. CDR3 in amino acids: CASSLRGSGSSFLHEQYF. CDR3 in DNA: TGTGCCAGCAGCCTCCGCGGCAGCGGGAGCTCTTTCCTCCACGAGCAGTACTTC.